The entry below gives a single T cell receptor (beta chain) sequence along with its context. What it recognizes is unknown. Assay: immunoSEQ multiplex PCR; the TCRdb copy retains only in-frame clones and omits some. The sample has under 20,000 clones, around 90% seen once. The sample comes from a study of STAT3 mutations in large granular lymphocyte leukemia. Notes on the study in general: Differing intervals and regimens complicate linking therapy response to clone burden. In T-cell large granular lymphocyte leukemia, about half of patients showed multiple immunodominant subclonotypes. All newly emerging clones after therapy were STAT3 wild type.

The CDR3 is 16 amino acids. Germline CDR1 SGHTA, CDR2 FQGTGA. Losses at the gene ends were 5 bases for V and 2 bases for J; bases not matched to a gene: 8. The TCR comes from a woman aged 45-65 years with T-cell large granular lymphocyte leukemia. Some clones in this sample may be carry-over from other donors' samples. Sample: peripheral blood mononuclear cells. V gene TRBV7-3 combines with J gene TRBJ2-2, with 7 bases identical to TRBD2. For the CDR3, the DNA is TGTGCCAGCAGCCGCAAGGGGACTACCAACACCGGGGAGCTGTTTTTT. It yields the protein CASSRKGTTNTGELFF.